The 10 T cell receptor beta chains in this list originate from one sample, sequenced in a study of early stage breast cancer tumors. Sequencing was performed with immunoSEQ multiplex PCR; in TCRdb, only in-frame clones are kept and a portion is missing. The sample holds 51,000 or so clones, roughly four fifths seen once. Sequences were obtained from blood. The receptor set was obtained from a person between 50 and 60 years old with breast cancer.

This clone was recorded a few times. This chain links TRBV4-3 with TRBJ2-7, with D possibly matching TRBD1 (7 bases). Deletions cut 1 base from V and 3 bases from J, with 13 bases between. Germline values: CDR1 LGHNA, CDR2 YSLEER. This CDR3 is built from 15 residues. This CDR3 is CASSQATGDFYEQYF. CDR3 DNA: TGCGCCAGCAGCCAAGCTACAGGGGACTTCTACGAGCAGTACTTC.

This clone came up a few times. The chain is built from TRBV4-1 and TRBJ2-2, with TRBD2 identical over 11 bases. V was clipped by 2 bases and J by 5 bases; unmatched bases: 7. The germline gives CDR1 MGHRA, CDR2 YSYEKL. The CDR3 is 17 amino acids. The CDR3 loop reads CASSQTEASGRTGELFF. The CDR3 nucleotides are TGCGCCAGCAGCCAAACGGAGGCTAGCGGGAGGACCGGGGAGCTGTTTTTT.

This rearrangement joins TRBV7-2 to TRBJ2-2, with D possibly TRBD1 on 7 matching bases. The germline V and J ends were trimmed by 5 bases and 7 bases, with 14 bases remaining between them. The length of the CDR3 is 14 residues. Germline V gives CDR1 SGHTA, CDR2 FQGNSA. CDR3 region: CASSVYRGGGELFF. CDR3 bases: TGTGCCAGCAGCGTTTACAGGGGAGGCGGGGAGCTGTTTTTT. Complete variable domain (other parts from reference TRBV7-2 and TRBJ2-2): GAGVSQSPSNKVTEKGKDVELRCDPISGHTALYWYRQSLGQGLEFLIYFQGNSAPDKSGLPSDRFSAERTGGSVSTLTIQRTQQEDSAVYLCASSVYRGGGELFFGEGSRLTVL.

The CDR3 is CAWSGMGDQPQHF. The CDR3 nucleotides read TGTGCCTGGAGTGGAATGGGGGATCAGCCCCAGCATTTT. The chain carries TRBV30 and TRBJ1-5; possibly TRBD1 for D (5 bases). The ends were cut back, 1 base at V and 5 bases at J, with 9 bases in the middle. The CDR3 has 13 amino acids. The germline V gene has CDR1 GTSNPN and CDR2 SVGIG (reference sequence).

V gene TRBV19 combines with J gene TRBJ1-2, with D uncertain. V was trimmed by 3 bases and J by 4 bases, leaving 15 bases between them. Germline-derived CDR1 and CDR2 are LNHDA and SQIVND (reference sequence). The CDR3 is made up of 15 amino acids. The CDR3: CASSMGAASPYGYTF. As DNA, the CDR3 is TGTGCCAGTAGTATGGGTGCAGCGTCCCCCTATGGCTACACCTTC.

V gene TRBV5-1 combines with J gene TRBJ1-2; D possibly corresponds to TRBD1 (5 bases). This CDR3 spans 17 amino acids. Germline V gene lookup returns CDR1 SGHRS and CDR2 YFSETQ. Deletions cut 1 base from V and 4 bases from J, with 20 bases between. CDR3 DNA: TGCGCCAGCAGCTTGATTGTTGGGACGCTCCCCAGCTATGGCTACACCTTC. Protein product: CASSLIVGTLPSYGYTF.

This clone was seen only a few times. The rearrangement joins TRBV7-2 to TRBJ2-7, with D uncertain. CDR1 and CDR2 (germline): SGHTA, FQGNSA. V dropped 3 bases and J dropped 7 bases, with 13 bases sitting between them. This CDR3 region has 13 residues. The CDR3 protein is CASSLNPDGEQYF. The CDR3 DNA sequence: TGTGCCAGCAGCTTGAACCCCGACGGGGAGCAGTACTTC.

The genes are TRBV7-9 and TRBJ2-1; D is possibly TRBD2 (7 bases). CDR3 size: 15 residues. Germline CDR1 is SEHNR and CDR2 is FQNEAQ (reference sequence). The ends were cut back, 1 base at V and 3 bases at J, with 10 bases in the middle. The CDR3 here is CASSLDRGGYNEQFF. In DNA form, the CDR3 reads TGTGCCAGCAGCTTAGATAGGGGGGGCTACAATGAGCAGTTCTTC.

The chain employs TRBV18 and TRBJ2-1; possible D gene TRBD2, 6 bases. Trimming took off 6 bases at V and 5 bases at J, with 17 bases between the two ends. Germline loops: CDR1 KGHSH, CDR2 LQKENI. This CDR3 is built from 15 residues. CDR3 in amino acids: CASSPAGTDDNEQFF. In DNA form, the CDR3 reads TGTGCCAGCTCGCCGGCAGGGACTGACGACAATGAGCAGTTCTTC.

This chain connects TRBV7-2 to TRBJ2-4; D perhaps matches TRBD2 (6 bases). Trimming removed 3 bases from V and 7 bases from J, with 16 bases in between. The germline V gene encodes CDR1 SGHTA and CDR2 FQGNSA. The CDR3 totals 15 residues. The CDR3 DNA reads as TGTGCCAGCAGCTTGGGGACTCCCCAGATGAACATTCAGTACTTC. The encoded protein is CASSLGTPQMNIQYF. Using reference TRBV7-2 and TRBJ2-4 for the parts outside the CDR3, the full variable domain is GAGVSQSPSNKVTEKGKDVELRCDPISGHTALYWYRQSLGQGLEFLIYFQGNSAPDKSGLPSDRFSAERTGGSVSTLTIQRTQQEDSAVYLCASSLGTPQMNIQYFGAGTRLSVL.